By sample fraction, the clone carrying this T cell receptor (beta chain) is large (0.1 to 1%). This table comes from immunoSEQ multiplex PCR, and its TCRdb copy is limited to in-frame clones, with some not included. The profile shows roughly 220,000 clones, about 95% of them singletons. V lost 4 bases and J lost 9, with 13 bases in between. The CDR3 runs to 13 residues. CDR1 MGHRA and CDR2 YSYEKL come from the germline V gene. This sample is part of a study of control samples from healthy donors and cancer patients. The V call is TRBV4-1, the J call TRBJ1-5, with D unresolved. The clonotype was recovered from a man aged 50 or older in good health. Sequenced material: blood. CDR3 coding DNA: TGCGCCAGCAGCCCATCCTTCCCCCGGCCCCAGCATTTT. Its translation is CASSPSFPRPQHF.